There are many counts of the clone carrying this T cell receptor beta chain. The antigen remains undetermined. The sample comes from a study of T cells in Graves' hyperthyroidism and ophthalmopathy. Using RNA transcripts as the source, TCR beta CDR3 regions were amplified. The HTBI set primed first-round TCR CDR3 RT-PCR. TCRdb redid the calling of the multiplex PCR reads with MiXCR, one entry per CDR3 protein. Here the sample spans around 340,000 distinct CDR3 sequences, about 17% being singletons. Study-wide results and caveats: Ophthalmopathy and stable hyperthyroidism were told apart by a 13 V-J model. Ophthalmopathy prediction by the model preceded onset by a median approximately six months. Blood also contained most expanded thyroid clonotypes above 0.001.

From more than 9.5 ml of fresh peripheral blood, PBMCs were isolated. CDR1 is SGHAT, CDR2 FQNNGV, per germline. The CDR3 runs to 14 residues. The V gene lost 2 bases and the J gene lost 6 bases, with 14 bases spanning the gap. The chain joins TRBV11-2 to TRBJ2-7, with D unresolved. This sequence originates from a woman in her 30s with Graves' hyperthyroidism that later progressed to Graves' ophthalmopathy. The sample taken for sequencing was blood. The CDR3 DNA follows: TGTGCCAGCAGCTTATGTTCGGGTTACTGCGAGCAGTACTTC. As protein: CASSLCSGYCEQYF.